The clone carrying this T cell receptor beta chain was seen only a few times. Antigen: not known. This CDR3 spans 15 amino acids. Trimming removed 0 bases from V and 5 bases from J, with 11 bases in between. The germline gives CDR1 MNHEY, CDR2 SVGAGI. The data derive from a study of CD8+ T cells in alopecia areata. About the study: Treatment with tofacitinib (6 to 18 months) was followed by 6 months off drug.

Alopecia areata patients gave lesional scalp punch biopsies and peripheral blood samples. CD4+ and CD8+ T cells were sorted from PBMCs. As the sequencing template, cDNA was produced by extracting RNA and reverse transcribing it. TCRdb keeps only in-frame clones here, not all; method: immunoSEQ multiplex PCR. The data show around 50,000 clones, around 96% seen once. Overall study results and limits: Scalp lesions, especially in alopecia totalis/universalis, had higher clonality than normal scalp.

The TCR was taken from a human donor with alopecia areata. V gene TRBV6-5 combines with J gene TRBJ1-5; a possible D gene is TRBD1 (6 bases). The sample here was CD8+ T cells sorted from blood, taken at week 0. CDR3 sequence: CASSYSIGGDQPQHF. Written as DNA, the CDR3 is TGTGCCAGCAGTTACTCGATAGGGGGTGATCAGCCCCAGCATTTT.